The sequence of this TCR beta chain was determined in a study of T cell clusters in autoimmune cytopenias. TRB amplification used 250 ng of peripheral blood genomic DNA. Germline-derived CDR1 and CDR2 are SGHNT and YENEEA. The length of the CDR3 is 13 residues. Multiplex touch-down PCR amplified TRB using TRB-A and TRB-B pools in one tube. After re-calling the multiplex PCR reads, TCRdb lists one entry per CDR3 protein, DNA absent. Found here are about 15,000 distinct CDR3 sequences; the top ten clones hold roughly 3.6%. The same sample was also studied in work on T cell repertoires in aging, cancer and after chemotherapy.

Material for sequencing was peripheral blood. This clonotype was obtained from a human donor in good health. The chain has TRBV11-3 and TRBJ2-1; there is no DNA to check the TCRdb D call of TRBD2. CDR3 residues: CASNSGGPWEQFF.